The 11 T cell receptor beta chains reported below all come from one sample, sequenced in a study of T cells in localized non-small cell lung cancer. Sequencing was performed with immunoSEQ multiplex PCR; in TCRdb, only in-frame clones are kept and a portion is missing. The sample has roughly 72,000 clones, approximately 80% seen once. The source material was peripheral blood, sampled before any cancer treatment. All receptors come from a female donor of 60 years or more with stage I lung adenocarcinoma.

This rearrangement joins TRBV6-1 to TRBJ1-6; no clear D gene. The ends were cut back, 5 bases at V and 3 bases at J, with 8 bases in the middle. Germline V lookup: CDR1 MNHNS, CDR2 SASEGT. The CDR3 runs 14 residues. The CDR3 spells CASSSQSYNSPLHF. The CDR3 DNA reads as TGTGCCAGCAGTTCACAGAGCTATAATTCACCCCTCCACTTT.

The gene calls are TRBV5-4 and TRBJ1-4, with D hard to call. V gave up 1 base and J gave up 0 bases, with 16 bases separating them. The CDR3 covers 18 residues. Germline loops: CDR1 SGHNT, CDR2 YYREEE (reference sequence). The CDR3 nucleotides are TGTGCCAGCAGCTTGCAGGTGGAGGAAGCAGCAACTAATGAAAAACTGTTTTTT. Translating gives CASSLQVEEAATNEKLFF.

The rearrangement uses TRBV27 and TRBJ1-5, with unresolved D. The germline V and J ends were trimmed by 0 bases and 7 bases, with 13 bases remaining between them. Germline values: CDR1 MNHEY, CDR2 SMNVEV (reference sequence). This CDR3 has 15 residues. The CDR3 bases are TGTGCCAGCAGTTTATCGAGAGGCGTCGGGCAGCCCCAGCATTTT. Amino acid sequence: CASSLSRGVGQPQHF.

The V gene is TRBV5-1, the J gene TRBJ2-3, with D possibly matching TRBD2 (6 bases). Per germline, CDR1 SGHRS and CDR2 YFSETQ. V was clipped by 3 bases and J by 0 bases, with 20 bases between them. The CDR3 is made up of 18 amino acids. CDR3 bases: TGCGCCAGCAGCTCCGGGACTGTACCTGGGGGTAGCACAGATACGCAGTATTTT. Its protein product is CASSSGTVPGGSTDTQYF.

CDR3 sequence: CASSLGQGSFYEQYF. Here the CDR3 DNA reads TGTGCCAGCAGCTTAGGCCAGGGTTCTTTCTACGAGCAGTACTTC. The rearrangement links TRBV7-8 to TRBJ2-7, with a weak D call TRBD1 (5 bases). Germline V gives CDR1 SGHVS, CDR2 FQNEAQ. The V gene lost 1 base and the J gene lost 3 bases, with 13 bases spanning the gap. The CDR3 sequence is 15 residues long.

This chain connects TRBV19 to TRBJ2-2; D is unresolved. V was clipped by 11 bases and J by 0 bases, with 7 bases between them. This CDR3 spans 12 amino acids. Germline loops: CDR1 LNHDA, CDR2 SQIVND (reference sequence). The chain's CDR3 is CALQTNTGELFF. CDR3 nucleotide sequence: TGTGCCCTCCAAACGAACACCGGGGAGCTGTTTTTT.

V usage is TRBV4-1 and J usage is TRBJ2-3; D uncertain. This CDR3 comprises 14 residues. Trimming pared 0 bases from V and 6 bases from J, leaving 10 bases between. Germline V gene lookup returns CDR1 MGHRA and CDR2 YSYEKL. This CDR3 is CASSQDFLADTQYF. Written as DNA, the CDR3 is TGCGCCAGCAGCCAAGACTTCTTGGCGGATACGCAGTATTTT.

V and J are TRBV19 and TRBJ2-3; D is unclear. V lost 3 bases to trimming and J lost 5 bases, with 9 bases between them. Germline assignment: CDR1 LNHDA and CDR2 SQIVND (reference sequence). This CDR3 comprises 13 residues. CDR3 sequence (DNA): TGTGCCAGTAGTATGCCTCCACGAGATACGCAGTATTTT. Translation: CASSMPPRDTQYF.

The rearrangement uses TRBV28 and TRBJ2-1; D remains unclear. Germline V gene data show CDR1 as MDHEN and CDR2 as SYDVKM. The CDR3 has 15 amino acids. Trimming left V 2 bases short and J 0 bases short, with 8 bases between. The CDR3 protein is CASSLRTHSYNEQFF. CDR3 nucleotide sequence: TGTGCCAGCAGTTTACGGACCCACTCCTACAATGAGCAGTTCTTC.

In this sample, this clone turned up a few times. V is TRBV19 and J is TRBJ2-2; 14 nucleotides agree with TRBD2. The CDR3 is 16 amino acids. Unmatched junction bases numbered 3, after V lost 4 bases and J lost 5 bases. Germline values: CDR1 LNHDA, CDR2 SQIVND (reference sequence). The DNA for the CDR3 is TGTGCCAGTAGTACCCGGACTAGCGGGAGGACCGGGGAGCTGTTTTTT. This sequence encodes CASSTRTSGRTGELFF.

The chain combines TRBV19 with TRBJ1-2; D may be TRBD1 (6 bases). The CDR3 spans 15 residues. Germline V gene data show CDR1 as LNHDA and CDR2 as SQIVND (reference sequence). V was trimmed by 5 bases and J by 0 bases, leaving 13 bases between them. The CDR3 sequence: CASSAAGASNYGYTF. The CDR3 DNA reads TGTGCCAGTAGTGCCGCGGGGGCGTCTAACTATGGCTACACCTTC.